The 10 T cell receptor beta chains in this list originate from one sample, sequenced in a study of blood T cell repertoires in COVID-19. Repertoires were generated with immunoSEQ multiplex PCR, while TCRdb's copy carries only in-frame clones and drops some. In the table there are around 420,000 clones, approximately 91% of which are singletons. The sample was PBMCs or T cells enriched from blood (not recorded which). Every receptor here comes from a middle-aged woman with acute COVID-19.

The chain is built from TRBV5-1 and TRBJ2-3, with 8 bases fitting TRBD2. The germline CDR1 and CDR2 sequences are SGHRS and YFSETQ. With 4 bases clipped from V and 1 base from J, the junction kept 11 bases outside the gene matches. The CDR3 runs to 17 residues. CDR3 bases: TGCGCCAGCAGCATACGGACTAGCCGGCTCGGCACAGATACGCAGTATTTT. Translation: CASSIRTSRLGTDTQYF.

The chain carries TRBV6-5 and TRBJ2-7; TRBD2 matches 9 bases. The trim removed 7 bases at V and 5 bases at J, leaving 6 bases unmatched. CDR3 length equals 13 residues. The V gene's germline CDR1 is MNHEY and CDR2 SVGAGI. CDR3 DNA: TGTGCCAGCACCGGCGGGGGGGTGAACGAGCAGTACTTC. Amino acids: CASTGGGVNEQYF.

V gene TRBV27 combines with J gene TRBJ1-5; 12 bases line up with TRBD1. CDR3 length: 18 amino acids. In germline, CDR1 is MNHEY, CDR2 SMNVEV (reference sequence). V shed 1 base, J shed 0 bases, and the junction held 4 bases outside the gene matches. CDR3 sequence (DNA): TGTGCCAGCAGTTTATTAGGGACAGGGGGCGCTAGCAATCAGCCCCAGCATTTT. Encoded protein: CASSLLGTGGASNQPQHF.

This clone has a single count. The genes are TRBV7-2 and TRBJ1-1; D unresolved. Germline V gene sequence: CDR1 SGHTA, CDR2 FQGNSA. Between the trimmed V and J ends, which lost 4 bases and 4 bases, there was a span of 10 bases. The CDR3 covers 13 residues. The CDR3 sequence is CASSSIPGTEAFF. The CDR3 nucleotides are TGTGCCAGCAGCTCTATCCCGGGCACTGAAGCTTTCTTT. Full variable domain (rest looked up from reference TRBV7-2 and TRBJ1-1): GAGVSQSPSNKVTEKGKDVELRCDPISGHTALYWYRQSLGQGLEFLIYFQGNSAPDKSGLPSDRFSAERTGGSVSTLTIQRTQQEDSAVYLCASSSIPGTEAFFGQGTRLTVV.

This clone has only a few counts. The chain carries TRBV6-5 and TRBJ1-1; no firm D call. The CDR3 totals 12 residues. With 4 bases removed from V and 8 bases from J, the gap between germline ends came to 11 bases. Germline V gene lookup returns CDR1 MNHEY and CDR2 SVGAGI. CDR3 residues: CASSSLDWEAFF. Here the CDR3 DNA reads TGTGCCAGCAGTTCCTTGGACTGGGAAGCTTTCTTT.

The rearrangement links TRBV9 to TRBJ1-6; 7 bases align to TRBD1. Germline trimming cut 3 bases from V and 8 bases from J; bases unmatched to any gene: 14. The CDR3 has 17 amino acids. Germline-derived CDR1 and CDR2 are SGDLS and YYNGEE. The CDR3 DNA is TGTGCCAGCAGCGCCGACACCGGGTTAGGGGGCTATTCACCCCTCCACTTT. It encodes CASSADTGLGGYSPLHF. Full variable domain (missing parts from reference TRBV9 and TRBJ1-6): DSGVTQTPKHLITATGQRVTLRCSPRSGDLSVYWYQQSLDQGLQFLIQYYNGEERAKGNILERFSAQQFPDLHSELNLSSLELGDSALYFCASSADTGLGGYSPLHFGNGTRLTVT.

This rearrangement joins TRBV11-2 to TRBJ2-1, with 9 bases fitting TRBD2. V lost 1 base to trimming and J lost 7 bases; unmatched junction nucleotides: 14. CDR3 size: 18 residues. Germline V gene lookup returns CDR1 SGHAT and CDR2 FQNNGV. DNA for the CDR3: TGTGCCAGCAGCTTAGTACCCCGGGAAGCGGGGGGCGGGAATGAGCAGTTCTTC. Its translation is CASSLVPREAGGGNEQFF. Together with reference TRBV11-2 and TRBJ2-1, the CDR3 gives the full variable domain: EAGVAQSPRYKIIEKRQSVAFWCNPISGHATLYWYQQILGQGPKLLIQFQNNGVVDDSQLPKDRFSAERLKGVDSTLKIQPAKLEDSAVYLCASSLVPREAGGGNEQFFGPGTRLTVL.

The chain has TRBV5-8 and TRBJ1-5; D perhaps matches TRBD1 (6 bases). The V end was cut by 1 base, the J end by 1 base, with 9 bases between. The CDR3 extends over 15 amino acids. The germline V gene has CDR1 SGHTS and CDR2 YDEGEE. The CDR3 here is CASSLQGLSNQPQHF. DNA for the CDR3: TGTGCCAGCAGCTTGCAGGGGCTCAGCAATCAGCCCCAGCATTTT.

V usage is TRBV29-1 and J usage is TRBJ1-4; 10 bases agree with TRBD1. CDR3 size: 15 residues. Per the germline V gene, CDR1 is SQVTM and CDR2 is ANQGSEA. V lost 8 bases to trimming and J lost 6 bases; unmatched junction nucleotides: 12. CDR3 sequence: CSTPGWDRGDEKLFF. In nucleotides, the CDR3 is TGCAGCACTCCAGGATGGGACAGGGGTGATGAAAAACTGTTTTTT.

The chain is built from TRBV9 and TRBJ2-1; 9 nucleotides align to TRBD2. J lost 10 bases, V lost 0 bases, and 14 bases had no gene match. This CDR3 has 17 residues. In germline, CDR1 is SGDLS, CDR2 YYNGEE. The CDR3 spells CASSVGRSGGASREQFF. The CDR3 bases are TGTGCCAGCAGCGTAGGGCGTAGCGGGGGAGCTTCGCGGGAGCAGTTCTTC.